The subject of this entry is one T cell receptor (beta chain). Its matching antigen is unknown. The germline gives CDR1 MNHNS, CDR2 SASEGT. This CDR3 is 12 amino acids long. Trimming took 2 bases from V and 9 from J; bases not matched to a gene: 3. Profiling relied on immunoSEQ multiplex PCR, and the TCRdb table lists in-frame clones only, not all of them. The sample shows more than 100,000 clones, more than 75% of them seen only once. This specimen belongs to a study of T cell responses to AZD1222 COVID-19 vaccine. Regarding the study as a whole: Clonal diversity was possibly underestimated; the donors were predominantly white British and more often female. Spike was spanned by vaccine-associated CD4 TCRs, which were dominant at 160-218 and 743-854. Repertoires were collected only later (after the peak T cell response had occurred).

V usage is TRBV6-1 and J usage is TRBJ2-7; TRBD1 matches at 8 bases. The receptor's source is an adult in good health. Specimen: peripheral blood, collected on day 0 of AZD1222 vaccination. CDR3 sequence reads: CASSERQGAQYF. The CDR3 DNA follows: TGTGCCAGCAGTGAAAGGCAGGGGGCGCAGTACTTC.